The clone carrying this T cell receptor beta chain has a count of ten or more. Its antigen is not known. This CDR3 is built from 14 residues. Trimming took off 2 bases at V and 6 bases at J, with 11 bases between the two ends. This entry comes from a study of tumor-infiltrating lymphocytes in primary liver carcinoma. As for the study in general: Staged T1-T3 N0M0, the tumors had sizes that ranged from roughly 4.2 to 10 cm across. Sample counts of productive TCRbeta reads spanned roughly 3.65 to 7.13 million; these counts were similar across tissue types. Study-level results: Relative to tumor region pairs, the tumor-adjacent and tumor-blood pairs showed overlap that was lower.

TCR beta cDNA was prepared out of around 460 ng total RNA by means of a constant-region primer. The TCR beta library was amplified through three nested multiplex PCR rounds in a modified ARM-PCR procedure. It was with TRBV1-TRBV30 forward primers and a C-beta reverse primer that the first two PCR rounds were run, at around 9 cycles each. TCRdb reprocessed the multiplex PCR reads via MiXCR and lists one record per CDR3 protein. The data contain approximately 310,000 distinct CDR3 sequences, 60% to 80% of them singletons. Out of unsorted whole blood came the blood RNA, and germline DNA was extracted as well. What was collected before surgery was approximately 4 milliliters of peripheral blood.

The sample comprised peripheral blood. This TCR derives from a middle-aged man with primary liver carcinoma and hepatitis B virus infection. The chain has TRBV12-3 or TRBV12-4 and TRBJ2-1; D call uncertain. CDR3 DNA sequence: TGTGCCAGCAGTTTATCCATTTACGGCAATGAGCAGTTCTTC. Encoded protein: CASSLSIYGNEQFF.